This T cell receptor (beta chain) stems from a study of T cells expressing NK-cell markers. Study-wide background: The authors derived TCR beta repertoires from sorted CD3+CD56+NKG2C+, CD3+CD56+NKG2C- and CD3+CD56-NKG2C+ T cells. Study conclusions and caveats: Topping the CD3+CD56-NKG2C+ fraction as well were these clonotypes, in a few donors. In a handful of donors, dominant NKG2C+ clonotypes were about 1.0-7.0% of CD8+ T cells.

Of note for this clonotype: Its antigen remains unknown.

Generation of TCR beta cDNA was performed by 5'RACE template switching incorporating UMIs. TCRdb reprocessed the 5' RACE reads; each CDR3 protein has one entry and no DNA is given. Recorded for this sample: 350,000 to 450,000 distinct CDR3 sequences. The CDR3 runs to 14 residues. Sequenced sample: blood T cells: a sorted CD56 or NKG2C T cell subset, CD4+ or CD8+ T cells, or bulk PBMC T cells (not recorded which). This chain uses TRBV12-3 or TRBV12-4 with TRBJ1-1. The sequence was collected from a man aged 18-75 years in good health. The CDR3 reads CASSGSTQRGEAFF.